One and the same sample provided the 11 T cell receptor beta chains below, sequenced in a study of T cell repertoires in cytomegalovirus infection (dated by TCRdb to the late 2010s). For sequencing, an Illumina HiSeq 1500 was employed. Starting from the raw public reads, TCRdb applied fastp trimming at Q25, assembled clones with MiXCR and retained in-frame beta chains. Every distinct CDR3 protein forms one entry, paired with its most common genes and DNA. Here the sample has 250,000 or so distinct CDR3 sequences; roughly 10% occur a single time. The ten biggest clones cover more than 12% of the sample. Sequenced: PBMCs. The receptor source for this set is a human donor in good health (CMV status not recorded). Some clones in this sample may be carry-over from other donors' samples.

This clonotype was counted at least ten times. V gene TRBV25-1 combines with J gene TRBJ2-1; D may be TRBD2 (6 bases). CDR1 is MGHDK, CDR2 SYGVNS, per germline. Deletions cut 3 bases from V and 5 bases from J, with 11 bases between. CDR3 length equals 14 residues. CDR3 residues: CASSDPGANNEQFF. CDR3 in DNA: TGTGCCAGCAGTGACCCGGGAGCAAACAATGAGCAGTTCTTC. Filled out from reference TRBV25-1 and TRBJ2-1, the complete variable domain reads EADIYQTPRYLVIGTGKKITLECSQTMGHDKMYWYQQDPGMELHLIHYSYGVNSTEKGDLSSESTVSRIRTEHFPLTLESARPSHTSQYLCASSDPGANNEQFFGPGTRLTVL.

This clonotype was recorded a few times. The DNA of the CDR3 is TGTGCCAGCAGCCAAGATTTAAGGGGCGCTTACGAAAAACTGTTTTTT. This encodes CASSQDLRGAYEKLFF. This rearrangement joins TRBV14 to TRBJ1-4, with a possible D match to TRBD1 (5 bases). V was cut by 0 bases and J by 8 bases, with 16 bases left in between. Germline assignment: CDR1 SGHDN and CDR2 FVKESK. The CDR3 is made up of 16 amino acids.

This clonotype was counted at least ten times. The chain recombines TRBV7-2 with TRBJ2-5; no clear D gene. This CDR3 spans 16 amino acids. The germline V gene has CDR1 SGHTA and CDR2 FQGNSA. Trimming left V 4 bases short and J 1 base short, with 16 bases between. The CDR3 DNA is TGTGCCAGCAGCTCCACTCTTTTTGAAGCCCAAGAGACCCAGTACTTC. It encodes CASSSTLFEAQETQYF.

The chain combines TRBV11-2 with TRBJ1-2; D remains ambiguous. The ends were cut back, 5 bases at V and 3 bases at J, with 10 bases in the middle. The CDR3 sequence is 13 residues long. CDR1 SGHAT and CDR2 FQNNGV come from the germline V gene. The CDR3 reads CASSRTAYYGYTF. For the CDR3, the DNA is TGTGCCAGCAGCAGGACGGCCTACTATGGCTACACCTTC.

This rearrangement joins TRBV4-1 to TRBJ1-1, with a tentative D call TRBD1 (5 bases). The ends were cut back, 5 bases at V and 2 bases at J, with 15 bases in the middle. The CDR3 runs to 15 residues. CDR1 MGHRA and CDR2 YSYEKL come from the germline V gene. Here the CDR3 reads CASSSGGGINTEAFF. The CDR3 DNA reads TGCGCCAGCAGCTCGGGGGGGGGGATAAACACTGAAGCTTTCTTT.

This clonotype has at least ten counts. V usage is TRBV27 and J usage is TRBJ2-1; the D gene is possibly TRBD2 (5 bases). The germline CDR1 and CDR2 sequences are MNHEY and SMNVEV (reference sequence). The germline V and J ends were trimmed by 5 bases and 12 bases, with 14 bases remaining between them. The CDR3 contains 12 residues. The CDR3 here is CASSGRGLGQFF. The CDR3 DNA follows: TGTGCCAGCAGTGGGAGAGGACTGGGGCAGTTCTTC.

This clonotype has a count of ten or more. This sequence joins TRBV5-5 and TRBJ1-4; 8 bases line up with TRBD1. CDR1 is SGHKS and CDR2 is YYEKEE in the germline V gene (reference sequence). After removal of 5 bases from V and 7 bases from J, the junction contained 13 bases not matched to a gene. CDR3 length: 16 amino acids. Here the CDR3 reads CASSPILQGEGEKLFF. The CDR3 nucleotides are TGTGCCAGCAGTCCGATACTACAGGGGGAAGGTGAAAAACTGTTTTTT.

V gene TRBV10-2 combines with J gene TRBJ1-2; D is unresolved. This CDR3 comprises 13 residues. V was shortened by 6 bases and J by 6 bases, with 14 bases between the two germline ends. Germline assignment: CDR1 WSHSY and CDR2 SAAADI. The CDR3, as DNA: TGCGCCAGCAGCCCGTACGACTTCGATGGCTACACCTTC. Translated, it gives CASSPYDFDGYTF.

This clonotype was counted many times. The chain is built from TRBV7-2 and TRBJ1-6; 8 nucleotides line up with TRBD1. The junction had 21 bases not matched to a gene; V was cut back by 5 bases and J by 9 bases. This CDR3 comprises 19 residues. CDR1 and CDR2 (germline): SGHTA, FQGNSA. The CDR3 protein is CASSPARYPLGQETSPLHF. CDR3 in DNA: TGTGCCAGCAGCCCGGCGAGGTATCCGCTGGGACAGGAGACTTCACCCCTCCACTTT.

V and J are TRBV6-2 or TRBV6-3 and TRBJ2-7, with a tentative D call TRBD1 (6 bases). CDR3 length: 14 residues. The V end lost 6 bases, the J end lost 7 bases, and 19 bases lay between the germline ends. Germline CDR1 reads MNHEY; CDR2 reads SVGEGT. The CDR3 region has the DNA TGTGCCAGCAGCCAGCCCAGGGGAGCGAGGGAGCAGTACTTC. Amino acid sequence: CASSQPRGAREQYF.

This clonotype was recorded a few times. This chain's CDR3 is CAISEGDGYSGANVLTF. In DNA form, the CDR3 reads TGTGCCATCAGTGAGGGGGACGGATACTCTGGGGCCAACGTCCTGACTTTC. The V gene is TRBV10-3, the J gene TRBJ2-6, with D tentatively TRBD1 or TRBD2 (5 bases each). The CDR3 is made up of 17 amino acids. V lost 2 bases and J lost 0, with 11 bases in between. Per germline, CDR1 ENHRY and CDR2 SYGVKD.